These 14 T cell receptor beta chains share one sample of origin, sequenced in a study of cytomegalovirus exposure and HLA in healthy donors. Assay: immunoSEQ multiplex PCR; the TCRdb copy retains only in-frame clones and omits some. This repertoire shows hundreds of thousands of clones, more than 80% found once; its top ten account for about 0.8%. The sequencing input was PBMCs. These receptor sequences come from a woman in her late teens or twenties in good health and CMV-seronegative.

The chain joins TRBV5-1 to TRBJ2-5; TRBD2 matches at 8 bases. V was pared by 2 bases and J by 2 bases, with 2 bases of the junction left unmatched. Looked up from germline, CDR1 is SGHRS and CDR2 is YFSETQ. The CDR3 consists of 14 residues. CDR3 DNA: TGCGCCAGCAGCTTCACTAGCGGACAAGAGACCCAGTACTTC. Protein sequence: CASSFTSGQETQYF.

The chain couples TRBV6-1 to TRBJ2-3, with 9 positions matching TRBD2. Per the germline V gene, CDR1 is MNHNS and CDR2 is SASEGT. This CDR3 spans 15 amino acids. The junction had 2 bases not matched to a gene; V was cut back by 1 base and J by 3 bases. CDR3 amino acids: CASSEGSGGTDTQYF. The CDR3 nucleotides read TGTGCCAGCAGTGAAGGAAGCGGGGGGACAGATACGCAGTATTTT.

This sequence joins TRBV7-9 and TRBJ2-7, with 12 bases identical to TRBD2. The length of the CDR3 is 16 residues. With V trimmed by 6 bases and J by 0 bases, 6 bases remained unmatched. Germline CDR1 and CDR2: SEHNR and FQNEAQ (reference sequence). Written as DNA, the CDR3 is TGTGCCAGCAGTTCAGGACTAGCGGGACCCTCCTACGAGCAGTACTTC. It specifies CASSSGLAGPSYEQYF. Full variable domain (remainder filled in from reference TRBV7-9 and TRBJ2-7): DTGVSQNPRHKITKRGQNVTFRCDPISEHNRLYWYRQTLGQGPEFLTYFQNEAQLEKSRLLSDRFSAERPKGSFSTLEIQRTEQGDSAMYLCASSSGLAGPSYEQYFGPGTRLTVT.

This chain joins TRBV5-5 and TRBJ1-1, with 8 nucleotides matching TRBD1. The CDR3 is made up of 15 amino acids. With V trimmed by 1 base and J by 4 bases, 6 bases remained unmatched. Germline V gives CDR1 SGHKS, CDR2 YYEKEE (reference sequence). Written as DNA, the CDR3 is TGTGCCAGCAGCTTGCAGGGGGCGAGAGGCACTGAAGCTTTCTTT. It encodes CASSLQGARGTEAFF.

The chain joins TRBV6-5 to TRBJ1-2, with 9 bases fitting TRBD1. CDR3 length: 14 residues. Germline-derived CDR1 and CDR2 are MNHEY and SVGAGI. The junction had 3 bases not matched to a gene; V was cut back by 6 bases and J by 1 base. The CDR3 loop reads CASRTGGRNYGYTF. The CDR3 DNA reads as TGTGCCAGCAGGACAGGGGGTCGTAACTATGGCTACACCTTC.

The gene calls are TRBV2 and TRBJ1-4; 11 bases align to TRBD1. Germline CDR1 is SNHLY and CDR2 is FYNNEI. V shed 8 bases and J 0 bases; nucleotides not matched to a gene: 8. This CDR3 has 17 amino acids. This CDR3 is CASQWDRGISTNEKLFF. The CDR3 DNA sequence: TGTGCCAGCCAGTGGGACAGGGGGATATCAACTAATGAAAAACTGTTTTTT. Combining the CDR3 with reference TRBV2 and TRBJ1-4 gives the whole variable domain EPEVTQTPSHQVTQMGQEVILRCVPISNHLYFYWYRQILGQKVEFLVSFYNNEISEKSEIFDDQFSVERPDGSNFTLKIRSTKLEDSAMYFCASQWDRGISTNEKLFFGSGTQLSVL.

The chain recombines TRBV27 with TRBJ1-1, with a possible D match to TRBD1 (6 bases). Germline assignment: CDR1 MNHEY and CDR2 SMNVEV (reference sequence). V lost 3 bases, J lost 1 base, and 9 bases lay in between. The CDR3 length is 14 residues. The CDR3 coding sequence is TGTGCCAGCAGTTTTTGGGGACAGAACACTGAAGCTTTCTTT. This gives the protein CASSFWGQNTEAFF.

The chain carries TRBV28 and TRBJ2-2; 9 nucleotides align to TRBD1. Germline CDR1 and CDR2: MDHEN and SYDVKM. The V gene end was trimmed by 8 bases and the J gene end by 7 bases; junction bases not matched to a gene: 5. CDR3 length: 13 amino acids. CDR3 sequence reads: CASGTGTVGELFF. CDR3 DNA: TGTGCCAGCGGGACAGGGACTGTCGGGGAGCTGTTTTTT. Full variable domain (remainder filled in from reference TRBV28 and TRBJ2-2): DVKVTQSSRYLVKRTGEKVFLECVQDMDHENMFWYRQDPGLGLRLIYFSYDVKMKEKGDIPEGYSVSREKKERFSLILESASTNQTSMYLCASGTGTVGELFFGEGSRLTVL.

This clone was counted once. The chain is built from TRBV27 and TRBJ1-2; D may be TRBD1 (6 bases). The V gene's germline CDR1 is MNHEY and CDR2 SMNVEV (reference sequence). The CDR3 has 15 residues. V lost 0 bases and J lost 8, with 16 bases in between. In DNA form, the CDR3 reads TGTGCCAGCAGTTTATCAGGGGGGGCAATGGGAGGCTACACCTTC. Protein: CASSLSGGAMGGYTF.

Here the CDR3 reads CASSQRTSGGFSEQFF. CDR3 nucleotides: TGTGCCAGCAGCCAAAGGACTAGCGGGGGCTTCAGTGAGCAGTTCTTC. V gene TRBV4-2 combines with J gene TRBJ2-1, with 13 bases fitting TRBD2. The CDR3 has 16 amino acids. CDR1 is LGHNA and CDR2 is YNFKEQ in the germline V gene. V trimming: 2 bases; J trimming: 9 bases; junction bases outside the gene matches: 7.

This chain links TRBV28 with TRBJ1-5; 8 positions agree with TRBD1. This CDR3 comprises 14 residues. Germline CDR1 is MDHEN and CDR2 is SYDVKM. V was clipped by 1 base and J by 16 bases; unmatched bases: 12. CDR3 coding DNA: TGTGCCAGCAGTTTATTGGCAGGGGGCCGAAAAAAACATTTT. Protein sequence: CASSLLAGGRKKHF.

The chain is built from TRBV6-1 and TRBJ2-7, with D maybe TRBD2 (5 bases). V was cut by 7 bases and J by 3 bases, with 16 bases left in between. Germline values: CDR1 MNHNS, CDR2 SASEGT. The CDR3 runs 14 residues. DNA for the CDR3: TGTGCCAGCAATACTGGGCAGGACTTCTACGAGCAGTACTTC. Amino acid sequence: CASNTGQDFYEQYF.

This rearrangement joins TRBV7-2 to TRBJ2-7, with D tentatively TRBD2 (5 bases). The CDR3 is 15 residues long. Germline CDR1 SGHTA, CDR2 FQGNSA. V was clipped by 5 bases and J by 0 bases, with 14 bases between them. CDR3 nucleotide sequence: TGTGCCAGCAGCGCGGGCCGCGGTCCCTCCTACGAGCAGTACTTC. It codes for CASSAGRGPSYEQYF.

The chain employs TRBV5-6 and TRBJ2-7; possibly TRBD2 for D (5 bases). The V end was cut by 1 base, the J end by 6 bases, with 5 bases between. CDR3 length equals 11 residues. Germline assignment: CDR1 SGHDT and CDR2 YYEEEE. The CDR3 region has the DNA TGTGCCAGCAGCTTGCGGGGCGAGCAGTACTTC. Translating it yields CASSLRGEQYF.